This T cell receptor (beta chain) derives from a study of response to subunit inactivated influenza vaccine. Whole-study results and caveats: Authors suggested each seasonal flu vaccination may recruit only limited numbers of new T cells.

MiXCR was run by TCRdb on the RT-PCR reads, yielding one entry per CDR3 protein. The sample shows a few hundred thousand distinct CDR3 sequences, approximately 14% of them seen only once. This clonotype was observed a few times. The target antigen is unknown. CDR1 is SGHNT and CDR2 is YYREEE in the germline V gene (reference sequence). The V and J ends lost 1 base and 2 bases respectively, with 12 bases between them. This CDR3 has 15 residues. The source of this sequence is a man in his fifties or sixties who received an inactivated influenza vaccine. This sequence joins TRBV5-4 and TRBJ1-2, with D hard to call. The specimen comprised PBMCs from blood, sampled 11 to 12 days after vaccination. In DNA, the CDR3 is TGTGCCAGCAGCTTGTACGCAGTAGCAAACTATGGCTACACCTTC. Translation: CASSLYAVANYGYTF.